The next 28 T cell receptor beta chains were all read from a single sample in a study of T-cell memory formation after mild COVID-19. MiXCR, applied by TCRdb to the 5' RACE reads, yields one record per CDR3 protein. Of 70,000 to 100,000 distinct CDR3 sequences detected, around 13% appear once; the ten largest clones hold about 25%. Sequencing was carried out using PBMCs or a T cell subset sorted from them (not recorded which). The receptors were gathered from an adult woman who had mild COVID-19 (a few samples of this study predate the infection). Cell type and time point are not known.

A few counts support this clonotype. For the CDR3, the DNA is TGTGCCAGCAGCTTAGAGGTCTCAGTGGGCGGGGAGCTGTTTTTT. Translating gives CASSLEVSVGGELFF. V usage is TRBV7-6 and J usage is TRBJ2-2; D is ambiguous. CDR3 length: 15 amino acids. Trimming shortened V by 1 base and J by 7 bases, and 13 bases separated the two germline ends. Germline V gene data show CDR1 as SGHVS and CDR2 as FNYEAQ. The variable domain in full, with the rest retrieved from reference TRBV7-6 and TRBJ2-2, is GAGVSQSPRYKVTKRGQDVALRCDPISGHVSLYWYRQALGQGPEFLTYFNYEAQQDKSGLPNDRFSAERPEGSISTLTIQRTEQRDSAMYRCASSLEVSVGGELFFGEGSRLTVL.

This clonotype was found many times. This rearrangement joins TRBV29-1 to TRBJ2-2, with unresolved D. Trimming stripped 7 bases from V and 3 bases from J, with 15 bases between. Germline CDR1 reads SQVTM; CDR2 reads ANQGSEA. The CDR3 has 14 amino acids. For the CDR3, the DNA is TGCAGCGCTGGACCCGGCTCCTACACCGGGGAGCTGTTTTTT. It yields the protein CSAGPGSYTGELFF.

The CDR3 spells CASSLEPAGGPYNEQFF. CDR3 in DNA: TGTGCCAGCAGCTTAGAACCCGCGGGGGGACCGTACAATGAGCAGTTCTTC. The V gene is TRBV11-2, the J gene TRBJ2-1, with 8 bases that match TRBD2. The CDR3 totals 17 residues. Germline-derived CDR1 and CDR2 are SGHAT and FQNNGV. After removal of 0 bases from V and 4 bases from J, the junction contained 8 bases not matched to a gene.

This clonotype was counted between two and nine times. The chain employs TRBV7-2 and TRBJ2-1, with 11 bases identical to TRBD2. V shed 4 bases and J 4 bases; nucleotides not matched to a gene: 3. The CDR3 is 15 residues long. Germline V lookup: CDR1 SGHTA, CDR2 FQGNSA. CDR3: CASSSGLAEYNEQFF. In DNA, the CDR3 is TGTGCCAGCAGCTCGGGACTAGCGGAATACAATGAGCAGTTCTTC.

This chain connects TRBV27 to TRBJ1-1; TRBD1 agrees at 11 bases. With 7 bases clipped from V and 4 bases from J, the junction kept 14 bases outside the gene matches. This CDR3 spans 17 amino acids. CDR1 is MNHEY and CDR2 is SMNVEV in the germline V gene (reference sequence). The CDR3: CASTWTGGSLFGTEAFF. The CDR3, as DNA: TGTGCCAGCACCTGGACAGGGGGCTCCCTTTTTGGCACTGAAGCTTTCTTT.

This clonotype occurred a few times. This sequence joins TRBV7-2 and TRBJ2-3; 9 positions match TRBD2. With 4 bases clipped from V and 11 bases from J, the junction kept 16 bases outside the gene matches. CDR1 and CDR2 from the germline V gene are SGHTA and FQGNSA. CDR3 size: 16 residues. This chain's CDR3 is CASSSDSGGTDTQQYF. The CDR3 nucleotides read TGTGCCAGCAGCTCAGATAGCGGGGGCACAGATACGCAGCAGTATTTT.

The sample holds a few counts of this clonotype. The chain links TRBV29-1 to TRBJ2-7, with D tentatively TRBD2 (5 bases). Trimming pared 3 bases from V and 3 bases from J, leaving 9 bases between. This CDR3 has 12 amino acids. Germline CDR1 reads SQVTM; CDR2 reads ANQGSEA. CDR3 DNA: TGCAGCGTTGAGGAGGACGGCTACGAGCAGTACTTC. This codes for CSVEEDGYEQYF.

The chain joins TRBV7-2 to TRBJ2-7, with D perhaps TRBD1 or TRBD2 (7 bases each). Trimming removed 6 bases from V and 5 bases from J, with 14 bases in between. From germline, CDR1 is SGHTA and CDR2 FQGNSA. The CDR3 sequence is 13 residues long. The CDR3 DNA is TGTGCCAGCAGGTCAGGGGGGGTCAACGAGCAGTACTTC. It specifies CASRSGGVNEQYF.

Comments on this clonotype: This may come from a read error, since a much larger clone is one base off. This chain links TRBV5-4 with TRBJ2-2, with D uncertain. Deletions cut 2 bases from V and 6 bases from J, with 2 bases between. The CDR3 sequence is 11 residues long. CDR1 and CDR2 (germline): SGHNT, YYREEE (reference sequence). CDR3 DNA: TGTGCCAGCAGCTTTTCCGGGGAGCTGTTTTTT. This sequence encodes CASSFSGELFF.

The V call is TRBV3-1, the J call TRBJ2-7; D is ambiguous. This CDR3 spans 13 amino acids. The germline CDR1 and CDR2 sequences are LGHDT and YNNKEL (reference sequence). V was pared by 2 bases and J by 3 bases, with 8 bases between. The CDR3 sequence is CASSQNRFYEQYF. The CDR3 coding sequence is TGTGCCAGCAGCCAAAATCGGTTCTACGAGCAGTACTTC.

There are a few counts of this clonotype. This chain links TRBV4-3 with TRBJ2-3; D might be TRBD2 (5 bases). Trimming took 1 base from V and 5 from J, leaving 16 bases between them. The CDR3 has 16 amino acids. Germline assignment: CDR1 LGHNA and CDR2 YSLEER. The CDR3 DNA reads TGCGCCAGCAGCCAAGCGCACCTAGCCCTTGAAGATACGCAGTATTTT. Protein sequence: CASSQAHLALEDTQYF.

The genes are TRBV10-3 and TRBJ2-7, with 10 bases matching TRBD1. Germline loops: CDR1 ENHRY, CDR2 SYGVKD. V dropped 7 bases and J dropped 4; count of bases not matched to a gene: 4. This CDR3 contains 13 residues. CDR3 protein: CAITWDRGYEQYF. The CDR3 nucleotides are TGTGCCATCACCTGGGACAGGGGTTACGAGCAGTACTTC.

This clonotype has a handful of counts. This chain connects TRBV7-9 to TRBJ1-1; 7 bases fit TRBD1. Per the germline V gene, CDR1 is SEHNR and CDR2 is FQNEAQ (reference sequence). V lost 1 base, J lost 1 base, and 0 bases stayed unmatched. The CDR3 sequence is 14 residues long. CDR3 residues: CASSLGDRNTEAFF. CDR3 sequence (DNA): TGTGCCAGCAGCTTAGGGGACAGGAACACTGAAGCTTTCTTT.

The rearrangement joins TRBV9 to TRBJ2-7; unclear D gene. The CDR3 runs to 15 residues. Germline V gene sequence: CDR1 SGDLS, CDR2 YYNGEE. The V and J ends lost 0 bases and 4 bases respectively, with 14 bases between them. DNA for the CDR3: TGTGCCAGCAGCGTAGCAGATGGGGTTGATTACGAGCAGTACTTC. It specifies CASSVADGVDYEQYF.

J is TRBJ1-1 and V is TRBV4-2, with TRBD1 identical over 7 bases. This CDR3 contains 14 residues. CDR1 is LGHNA, CDR2 YNFKEQ, per germline. J lost 7 bases, V lost 0 bases, and 5 bases had no gene match. CDR3 DNA: TGTGCCAGCAGCCAAGATGGGGGGACAGTTGAAGCTTTCTTT. Translating it yields CASSQDGGTVEAFF.

The rearrangement links TRBV24-1 to TRBJ2-2, with D unclear. The V and J ends lost 5 bases and 3 bases respectively, with 3 bases between them. CDR3 size: 12 residues. The germline gives CDR1 KGHDR, CDR2 SFDVKD. The DNA for the CDR3 is TGTGCCACCAGTGGAGACACCGGGGAGCTGTTTTTT. Its translation is CATSGDTGELFF.

This clonotype was observed a handful of times. Mismatch with germline at one junction end may stem from a read error. This sequence joins TRBV7-9 and TRBJ1-1; no clear D. This CDR3 has 14 amino acids. Germline assignment: CDR1 SEHNR and CDR2 FQNEAQ (reference sequence). CDR3 DNA sequence: TGTGCCAGCAGATTAGGCGGGGATGGGACTGAAGCTTTCTTT. Protein sequence: CASRLGGDGTEAFF.

This clonotype was counted only a few times. The chain is built from TRBV27 and TRBJ2-5; unclear D gene. The V end lost 2 bases, the J end lost 5 bases, and 9 bases lay between the germline ends. Looked up from germline, CDR1 is MNHEY and CDR2 is SMNVEV (reference sequence). The CDR3 is 13 amino acids. The CDR3: CASSLGVSETQYF. The CDR3 region has the DNA TGTGCCAGCAGTTTAGGCGTTAGCGAGACCCAGTACTTC.

Only a few counts were recorded for this clonotype. The chain uses TRBV12-3 or TRBV12-4 and TRBJ2-6, with D possibly being TRBD2 (6 bases). The V gene lost 7 bases and the J gene lost 1 base, with 14 bases spanning the gap. The CDR3 length is 16 residues. The CDR3 region is CASTPWGGSGANVLTF. The CDR3 DNA sequence: TGTGCCAGCACTCCTTGGGGAGGATCTGGGGCCAACGTCCTGACTTTC.

The chain carries TRBV6-1 and TRBJ1-2; D unresolved. Germline CDR1 MNHNS, CDR2 SASEGT. The germline V and J ends were trimmed by 1 base and 4 bases, with 16 bases remaining between them. The CDR3 loop spans 16 amino acids. CDR3 region: CASSEGGTALAYGYTF. The CDR3 DNA sequence: TGTGCCAGCAGTGAAGGGGGTACAGCACTTGCCTATGGCTACACCTTC.

CDR3 loop: CATTKETQYF. The CDR3 bases are TGTGCCACGACGAAAGAGACCCAGTACTTC. The chain uses TRBV19 and TRBJ2-5; unclear D gene. CDR1 LNHDA and CDR2 SQIVND come from the germline V gene (reference sequence). The V end was cut by 10 bases, the J end by 3 bases, with 6 bases between. The CDR3 runs 10 residues. The complete variable domain, with remaining parts taken from reference TRBV19 and TRBJ2-5, reads DGGITQSPKYLFRKEGQNVTLSCEQNLNHDAMYWYRQDPGQGLRLIYYSQIVNDFQKGDIAEGYSVSREKKESFPLTVTSAQKNPTAFYLCATTKETQYFGPGTRLLVL.

This clonotype was counted between two and nine times. This chain connects TRBV20-1 to TRBJ1-1; 7 nucleotides line up with TRBD1. V dropped 2 bases and J dropped 4; count of bases not matched to a gene: 7. The germline V gene has CDR1 DFQATT and CDR2 SNEGSKA (reference sequence). The CDR3 loop spans 14 amino acids. The CDR3 DNA reads as TGCAGTGCTAGATCTGGGGACAGAAGCACTGAAGCTTTCTTT. Protein sequence: CSARSGDRSTEAFF.

V usage is TRBV4-3 and J usage is TRBJ2-3, with 9 bases matching TRBD1. Looked up from germline, CDR1 is LGHNA and CDR2 is YSLEER. V lost 4 bases and J lost 1; bases outside the gene matches: 9. CDR3 size: 17 residues. DNA of the CDR3: TGCGCCAGCAGCCTCCGTGGGACAGGGCGACGCACAGATACGCAGTATTTT. Translated, it gives CASSLRGTGRRTDTQYF.

V gene TRBV24-1 combines with J gene TRBJ2-7, with D perhaps TRBD1 (6 bases). Trimming took off 4 bases at V and 5 bases at J, with 17 bases between the two ends. CDR3 length: 15 residues. Germline V lookup: CDR1 KGHDR, CDR2 SFDVKD. CDR3 in amino acids: CATSERGDTLDEQYF. In DNA, the CDR3 is TGTGCCACCAGTGAACGAGGGGACACCCTTGACGAGCAGTACTTC.

Only a few counts were recorded for this clonotype. This sequence joins TRBV7-2 and TRBJ2-5, with no clear D. This CDR3 has 13 amino acids. The V gene's germline CDR1 is SGHTA and CDR2 FQGNSA. The V and J ends lost 6 bases and 5 bases respectively, with 13 bases between them. CDR3 DNA sequence: TGTGCCAGCAGACCGGGCGAAGCGGAGACCCAGTACTTC. As protein: CASRPGEAETQYF.

The chain combines TRBV30 with TRBJ1-1; unclear D gene. CDR3 length: 14 residues. Germline values: CDR1 GTSNPN, CDR2 SVGIG (reference sequence). V dropped 0 bases and J dropped 1 base, with 9 bases sitting between them. The chain's CDR3 is CAWSVFRGNTEAFF. CDR3 nucleotide sequence: TGTGCCTGGAGTGTATTCAGAGGGAACACTGAAGCTTTCTTT.

This clonotype was observed a handful of times. One end of the junction fails to match germline, which may point to a read error. This chain joins TRBV7-7 and TRBJ2-1, with D possibly being TRBD2 (5 bases). Germline lookup yields CDR1 SSHAT and CDR2 FNYEAQ (reference sequence). The CDR3 runs to 13 residues. CDR3 in DNA: TGTGCTAGCAGCGCTAGCCCCGGTGATGAGCAGTTCTTC. It specifies CASSASPGDEQFF.

The V and J genes are TRBV3-1 and TRBJ2-6, with a weak D call TRBD1 (5 bases). With 1 base removed from V and 0 bases from J, the gap between germline ends came to 13 bases. The germline V gene has CDR1 LGHDT and CDR2 YNNKEL (reference sequence). The CDR3 consists of 18 residues. CDR3 loop: CASSQGTSLLSGANVLTF. DNA of the CDR3: TGTGCCAGCAGCCAAGGGACAAGCCTCCTCTCTGGGGCCAACGTCCTGACTTTC.